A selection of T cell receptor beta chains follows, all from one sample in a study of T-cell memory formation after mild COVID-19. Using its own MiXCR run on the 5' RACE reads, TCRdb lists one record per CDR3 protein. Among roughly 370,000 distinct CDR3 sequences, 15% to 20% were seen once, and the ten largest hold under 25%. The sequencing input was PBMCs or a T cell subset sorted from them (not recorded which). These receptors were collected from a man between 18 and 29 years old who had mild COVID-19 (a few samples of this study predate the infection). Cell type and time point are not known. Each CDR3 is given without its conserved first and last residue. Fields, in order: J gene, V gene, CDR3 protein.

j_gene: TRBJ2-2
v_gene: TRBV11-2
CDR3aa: ASSLAGTLF

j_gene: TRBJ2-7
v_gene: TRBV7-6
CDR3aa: ASSLDHGGSEQY

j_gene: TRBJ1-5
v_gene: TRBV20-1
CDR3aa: SARQGENQPQH

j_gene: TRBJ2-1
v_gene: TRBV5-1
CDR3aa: ASTERGGVYNEQF

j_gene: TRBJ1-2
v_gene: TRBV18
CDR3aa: ASSPNDGNYGYT

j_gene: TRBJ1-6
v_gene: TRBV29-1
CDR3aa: SVRDGNSPLH

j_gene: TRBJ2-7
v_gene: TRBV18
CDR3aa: ASSPRLAGDVCEQY

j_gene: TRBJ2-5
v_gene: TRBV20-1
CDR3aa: SARDSAGIETQY

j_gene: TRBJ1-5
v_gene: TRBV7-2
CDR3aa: ASRVTGGSNQPQH

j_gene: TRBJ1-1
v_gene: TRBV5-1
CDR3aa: ASSRGQPLWDEAF

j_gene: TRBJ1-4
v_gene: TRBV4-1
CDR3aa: ASSLWDGRNEKLF

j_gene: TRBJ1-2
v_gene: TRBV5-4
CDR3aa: ASSSPTGQNYGYT

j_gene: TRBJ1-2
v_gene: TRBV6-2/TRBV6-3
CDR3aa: ACSPSANYGYT

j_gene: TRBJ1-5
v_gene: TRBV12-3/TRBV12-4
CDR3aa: ASSSWTASNQPQH

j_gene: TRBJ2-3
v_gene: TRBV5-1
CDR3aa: ASSRGTGVLVDTQY

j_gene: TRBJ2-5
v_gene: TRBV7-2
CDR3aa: ASSFDGAQLTQY

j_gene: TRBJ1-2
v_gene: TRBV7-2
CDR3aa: ASSPQVTGSPGYT

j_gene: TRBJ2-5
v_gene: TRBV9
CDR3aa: ASSVVQGGRETQY

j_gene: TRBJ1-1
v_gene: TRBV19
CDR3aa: ATAGTGKTEAF

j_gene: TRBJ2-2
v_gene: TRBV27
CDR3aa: ASSFQGAHRTGELF

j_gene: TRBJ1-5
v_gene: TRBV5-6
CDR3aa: ASSLGVWSSNQPQH

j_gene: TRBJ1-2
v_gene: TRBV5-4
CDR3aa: ASSLPGQGYGYT

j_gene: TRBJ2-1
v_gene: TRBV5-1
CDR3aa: ASSTAAYNEQF

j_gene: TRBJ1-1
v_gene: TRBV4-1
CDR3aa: ASSLKGGYAEAF

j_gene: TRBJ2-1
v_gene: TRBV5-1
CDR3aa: ASSEDTNEQF

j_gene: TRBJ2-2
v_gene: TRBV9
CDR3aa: ASSVGDPNPGELF

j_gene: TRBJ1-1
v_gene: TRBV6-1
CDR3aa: ASSVGQTDEAF

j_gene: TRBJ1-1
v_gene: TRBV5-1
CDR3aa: ASSILSRGDTEAF

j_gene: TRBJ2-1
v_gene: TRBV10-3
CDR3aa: AISVGAAGEQF

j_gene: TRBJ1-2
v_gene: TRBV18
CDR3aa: ASSPTGQGGYGYT

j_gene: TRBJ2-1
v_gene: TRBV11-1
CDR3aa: ASASVDEQF

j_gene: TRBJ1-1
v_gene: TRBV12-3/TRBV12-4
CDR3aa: ASSFPRTGTVNTEAF

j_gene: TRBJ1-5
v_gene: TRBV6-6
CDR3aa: ASSYSSQPQH

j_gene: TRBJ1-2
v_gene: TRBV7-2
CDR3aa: ASSLARRQSYGYT

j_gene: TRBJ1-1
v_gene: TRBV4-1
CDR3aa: ASSQDGKQLYTEAF

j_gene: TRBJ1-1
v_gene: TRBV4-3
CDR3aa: ASSPRQENTEAF

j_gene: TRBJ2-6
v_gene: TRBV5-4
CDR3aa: ASSFRGRGANVLT

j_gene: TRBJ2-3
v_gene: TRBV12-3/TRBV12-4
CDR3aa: ASRGDTQY

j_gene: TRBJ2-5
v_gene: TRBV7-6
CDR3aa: ASSAGQGKGETQY

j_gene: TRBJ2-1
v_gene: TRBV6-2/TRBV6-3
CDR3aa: ASSRNGYNEQF

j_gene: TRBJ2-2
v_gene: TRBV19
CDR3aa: ASTVIGSGELF

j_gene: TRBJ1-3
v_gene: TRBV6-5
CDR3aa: ASTRYGEGDGNTIY